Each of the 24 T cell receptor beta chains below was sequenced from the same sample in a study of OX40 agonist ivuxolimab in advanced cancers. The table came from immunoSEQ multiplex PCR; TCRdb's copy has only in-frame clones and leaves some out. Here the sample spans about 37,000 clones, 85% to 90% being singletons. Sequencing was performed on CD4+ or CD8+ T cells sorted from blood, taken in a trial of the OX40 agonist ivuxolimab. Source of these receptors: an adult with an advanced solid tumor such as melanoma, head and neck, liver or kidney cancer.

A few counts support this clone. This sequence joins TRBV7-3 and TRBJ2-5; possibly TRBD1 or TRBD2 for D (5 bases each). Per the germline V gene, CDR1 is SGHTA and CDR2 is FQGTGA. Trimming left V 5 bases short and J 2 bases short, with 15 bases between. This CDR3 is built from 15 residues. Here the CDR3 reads CASSPSGTYQETQYF. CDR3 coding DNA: TGTGCCAGCAGCCCTTCCGGGACCTATCAAGAGACCCAGTACTTC.

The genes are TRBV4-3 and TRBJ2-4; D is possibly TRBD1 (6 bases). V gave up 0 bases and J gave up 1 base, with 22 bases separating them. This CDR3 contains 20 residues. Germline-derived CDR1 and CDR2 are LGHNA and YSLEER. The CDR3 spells CASSQENKDRLFHAKNIQYF. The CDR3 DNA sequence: TGCGCCAGCAGCCAAGAAAATAAGGACAGACTATTCCATGCCAAAAACATTCAGTACTTC.

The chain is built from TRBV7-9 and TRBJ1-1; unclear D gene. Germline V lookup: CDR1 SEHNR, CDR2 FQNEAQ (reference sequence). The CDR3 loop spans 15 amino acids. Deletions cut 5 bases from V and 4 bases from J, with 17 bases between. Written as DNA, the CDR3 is TGTGCCAGCAGCCCCCGGGTCGGGATGGGCACTGAAGCTTTCTTT. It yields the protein CASSPRVGMGTEAFF. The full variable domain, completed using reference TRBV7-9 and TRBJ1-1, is DTGVSQNPRHKITKRGQNVTFRCDPISEHNRLYWYRQTLGQGPEFLTYFQNEAQLEKSRLLSDRFSAERPKGSFSTLEIQRTEQGDSAMYLCASSPRVGMGTEAFFGQGTRLTVV.

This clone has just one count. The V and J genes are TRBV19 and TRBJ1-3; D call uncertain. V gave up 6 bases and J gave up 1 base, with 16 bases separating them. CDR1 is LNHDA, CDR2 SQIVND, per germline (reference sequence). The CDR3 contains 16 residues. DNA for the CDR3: TGTGCCAGTAGCCTCGCGACCTCGGCGTCTGGAAACACCATATATTTT. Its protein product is CASSLATSASGNTIYF. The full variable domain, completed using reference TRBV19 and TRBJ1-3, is DGGITQSPKYLFRKEGQNVTLSCEQNLNHDAMYWYRQDPGQGLRLIYYSQIVNDFQKGDIAEGYSVSREKKESFPLTVTSAQKNPTAFYLCASSLATSASGNTIYFGEGSWLTVV.

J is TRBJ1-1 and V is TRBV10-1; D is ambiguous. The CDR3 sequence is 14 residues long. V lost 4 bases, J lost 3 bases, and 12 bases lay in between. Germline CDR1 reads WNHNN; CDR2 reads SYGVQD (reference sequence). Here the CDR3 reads CASSVEAADTEAFF. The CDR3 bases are TGCGCCAGCAGTGTGGAGGCAGCCGACACTGAAGCTTTCTTT.

CDR3: CASNSGRDPIGAFF. For the CDR3, the DNA is TGTGCCAGTAATTCCGGCAGGGACCCTATCGGGGCTTTCTTT. J is TRBJ1-1 and V is TRBV7-9, with a tentative D call TRBD1 (5 bases). The CDR3 has 14 amino acids. The germline CDR1 and CDR2 sequences are SEHNR and FQNEAQ (reference sequence). Deletions cut 9 bases from V and 11 bases from J, with 25 bases between.

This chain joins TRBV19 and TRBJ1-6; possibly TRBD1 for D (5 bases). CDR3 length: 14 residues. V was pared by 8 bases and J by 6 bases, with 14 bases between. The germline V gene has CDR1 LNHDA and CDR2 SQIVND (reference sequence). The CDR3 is CASGGTAINSPLHF. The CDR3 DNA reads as TGTGCCAGTGGGGGGACTGCGATTAATTCACCCCTCCACTTT.

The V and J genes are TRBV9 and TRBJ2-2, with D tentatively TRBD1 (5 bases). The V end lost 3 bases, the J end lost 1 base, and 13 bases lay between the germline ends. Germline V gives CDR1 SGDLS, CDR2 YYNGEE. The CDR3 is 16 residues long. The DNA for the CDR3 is TGTGCCAGCAGCGCCCCGGACACCGGGAACACCGGGGAGCTGTTTTTT. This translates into CASSAPDTGNTGELFF. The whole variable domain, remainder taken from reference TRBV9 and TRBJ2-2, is DSGVTQTPKHLITATGQRVTLRCSPRSGDLSVYWYQQSLDQGLQFLIQYYNGEERAKGNILERFSAQQFPDLHSELNLSSLELGDSALYFCASSAPDTGNTGELFFGEGSRLTVL.

In DNA, the CDR3 is TGTGCCAGCAGTTACTCTTGGGGTAACGCTTCACCCCTCCACTTT. This gives the protein CASSYSWGNASPLHF. The V and J genes are TRBV6-5 and TRBJ1-6; D gene unclear. CDR3 length: 15 residues. The V gene lost 0 bases and the J gene lost 9 bases, with 12 bases spanning the gap. Per the germline V gene, CDR1 is MNHEY and CDR2 is SVGAGI.

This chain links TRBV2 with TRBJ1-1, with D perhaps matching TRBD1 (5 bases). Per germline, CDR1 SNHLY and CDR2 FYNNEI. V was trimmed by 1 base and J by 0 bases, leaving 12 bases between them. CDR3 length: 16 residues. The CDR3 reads CASSEGMGRLNTEAFF. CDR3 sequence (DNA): TGTGCCAGCAGTGAAGGCATGGGACGGTTGAACACTGAAGCTTTCTTT.

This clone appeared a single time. The CDR3 sequence: CASSDREKEKLFF. The CDR3 DNA sequence: TGTGCCAGTTCTGACAGGGAGAAGGAAAAACTGTTTTTT. The chain is built from TRBV19 and TRBJ1-4; 7 bases align to TRBD1. With 8 bases clipped from V and 8 bases from J, the junction kept 8 bases outside the gene matches. The CDR3 is 13 amino acids. CDR1 is LNHDA and CDR2 is SQIVND in the germline V gene (reference sequence).

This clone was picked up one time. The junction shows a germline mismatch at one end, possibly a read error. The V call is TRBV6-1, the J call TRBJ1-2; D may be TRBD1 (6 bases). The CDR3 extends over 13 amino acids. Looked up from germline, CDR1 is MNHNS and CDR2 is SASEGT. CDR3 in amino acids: CASSEKFGGTGRF. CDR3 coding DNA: TGTGCCAGCAGTGAAAAATTTGGGGGCACAGGTCGGTTT.

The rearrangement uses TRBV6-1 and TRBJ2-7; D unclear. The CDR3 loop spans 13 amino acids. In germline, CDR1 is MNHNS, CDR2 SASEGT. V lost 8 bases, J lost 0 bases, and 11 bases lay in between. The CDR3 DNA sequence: TGTGCCAGCGTTTGGCCGGGCTCCTACGAGCAGTACTTC. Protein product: CASVWPGSYEQYF.

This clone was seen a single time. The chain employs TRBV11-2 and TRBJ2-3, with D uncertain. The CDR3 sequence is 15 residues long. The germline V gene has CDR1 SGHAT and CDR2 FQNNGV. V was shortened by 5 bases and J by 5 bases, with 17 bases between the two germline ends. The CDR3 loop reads CASSPSAASRDTQYF. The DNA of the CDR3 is TGTGCCAGCAGCCCTAGTGCGGCCTCTAGAGATACGCAGTATTTT.

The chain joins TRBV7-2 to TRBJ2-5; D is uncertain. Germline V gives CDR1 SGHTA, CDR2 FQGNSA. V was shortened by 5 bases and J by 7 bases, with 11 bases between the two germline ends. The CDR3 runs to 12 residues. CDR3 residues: CASSPTSPTQYF. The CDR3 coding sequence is TGTGCCAGCAGCCCAACGTCCCCGACCCAGTACTTC. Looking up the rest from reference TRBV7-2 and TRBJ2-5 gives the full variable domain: GAGVSQSPSNKVTEKGKDVELRCDPISGHTALYWYRQSLGQGLEFLIYFQGNSAPDKSGLPSDRFSAERTGGSVSTLTIQRTQQEDSAVYLCASSPTSPTQYFGPGTRLLVL.

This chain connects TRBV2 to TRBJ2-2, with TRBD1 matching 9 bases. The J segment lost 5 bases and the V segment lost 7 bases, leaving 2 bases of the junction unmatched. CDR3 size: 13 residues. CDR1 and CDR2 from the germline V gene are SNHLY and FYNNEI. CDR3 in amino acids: CASKTGGTGELFF. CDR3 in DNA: TGTGCCAGCAAGACAGGGGGGACCGGGGAGCTGTTTTTT.

In DNA form, the CDR3 reads TGTGCCAGCAGCGTGGAGGGGCAAGATACGCAGTATTTT. Translation gives CASSVEGQDTQYF. The rearrangement uses TRBV9 and TRBJ2-3; D might be TRBD2 (6 bases). The CDR3 extends over 13 amino acids. The V end was cut by 2 bases, the J end by 5 bases, with 9 bases between. Germline-derived CDR1 and CDR2 are SGDLS and YYNGEE. The variable domain in full, completed from reference TRBV9 and TRBJ2-3, reads DSGVTQTPKHLITATGQRVTLRCSPRSGDLSVYWYQQSLDQGLQFLIQYYNGEERAKGNILERFSAQQFPDLHSELNLSSLELGDSALYFCASSVEGQDTQYFGPGTRLTVL.

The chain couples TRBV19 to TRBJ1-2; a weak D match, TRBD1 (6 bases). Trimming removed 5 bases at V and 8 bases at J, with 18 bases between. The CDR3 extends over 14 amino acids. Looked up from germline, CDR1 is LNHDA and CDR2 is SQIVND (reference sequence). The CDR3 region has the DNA TGTGCCAGTAGTGTACGACAGGAGCGTTCCGGCTACACCTTC. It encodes CASSVRQERSGYTF.

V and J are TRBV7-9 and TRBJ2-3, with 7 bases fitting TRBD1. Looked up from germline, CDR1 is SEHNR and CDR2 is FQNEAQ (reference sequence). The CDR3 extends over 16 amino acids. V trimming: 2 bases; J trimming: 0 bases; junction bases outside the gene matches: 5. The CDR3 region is CASSLLRGFSTDTQYF. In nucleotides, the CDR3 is TGTGCCAGCAGCTTACTCAGGGGGTTTAGCACAGATACGCAGTATTTT.

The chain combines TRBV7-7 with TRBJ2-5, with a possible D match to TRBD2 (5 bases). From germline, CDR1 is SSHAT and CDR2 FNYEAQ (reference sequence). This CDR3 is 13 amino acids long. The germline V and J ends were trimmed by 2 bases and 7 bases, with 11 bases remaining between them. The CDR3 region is CASSLSQGGTQYF. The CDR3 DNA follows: TGTGCCAGCAGCTTAAGCCAAGGAGGGACCCAGTACTTC.

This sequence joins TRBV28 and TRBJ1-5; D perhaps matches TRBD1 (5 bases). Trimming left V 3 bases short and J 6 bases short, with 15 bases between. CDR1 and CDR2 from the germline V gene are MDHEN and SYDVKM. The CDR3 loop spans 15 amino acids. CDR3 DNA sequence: TGTGCCAGCAGTTTCTTCTCAGGGCAGATTCAGCCCCAGCATTTT. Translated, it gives CASSFFSGQIQPQHF.

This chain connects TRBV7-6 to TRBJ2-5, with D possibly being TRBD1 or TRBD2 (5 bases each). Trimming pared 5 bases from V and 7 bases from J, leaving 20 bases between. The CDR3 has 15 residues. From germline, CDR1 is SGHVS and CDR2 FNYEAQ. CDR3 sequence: CASSRQGPAGGTQYF. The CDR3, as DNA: TGTGCCAGCAGCCGCCAGGGACCCGCGGGTGGGACCCAGTACTTC.

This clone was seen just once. DNA of the CDR3: TGTGCCAGCAGCCAAGATCTAACAGATGAAGCTTTCTTT. Protein product: CASSQDLTDEAFF. The gene calls are TRBV4-2 and TRBJ1-1; D unclear. Trimming removed 0 bases from V and 7 bases from J, with 9 bases in between. This CDR3 region has 13 residues. Germline loops: CDR1 LGHNA, CDR2 YNFKEQ.

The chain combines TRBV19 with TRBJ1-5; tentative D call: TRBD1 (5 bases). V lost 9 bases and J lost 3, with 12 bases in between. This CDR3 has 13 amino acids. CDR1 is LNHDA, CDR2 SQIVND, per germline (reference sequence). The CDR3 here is CASSQGLNQPQHF. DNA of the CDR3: TGTGCCAGCTCTCAGGGACTCAATCAGCCCCAGCATTTT.